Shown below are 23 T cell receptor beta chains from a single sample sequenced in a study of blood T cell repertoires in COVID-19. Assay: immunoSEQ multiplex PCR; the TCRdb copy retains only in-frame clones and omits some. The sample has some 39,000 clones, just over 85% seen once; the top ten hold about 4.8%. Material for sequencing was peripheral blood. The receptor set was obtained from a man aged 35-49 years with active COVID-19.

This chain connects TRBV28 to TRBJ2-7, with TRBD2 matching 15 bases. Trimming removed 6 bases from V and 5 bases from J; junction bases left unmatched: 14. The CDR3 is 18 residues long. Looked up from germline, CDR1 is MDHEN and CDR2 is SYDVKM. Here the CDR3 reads CASSLGLAGGNPWDEQYF. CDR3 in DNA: TGTGCCAGCAGCTTGGGACTAGCGGGAGGTAACCCCTGGGACGAGCAGTACTTC.

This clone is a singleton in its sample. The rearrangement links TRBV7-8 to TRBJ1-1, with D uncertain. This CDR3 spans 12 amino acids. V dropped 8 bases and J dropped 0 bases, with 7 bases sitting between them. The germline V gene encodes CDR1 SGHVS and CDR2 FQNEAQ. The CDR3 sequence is CASSDLNTEAFF. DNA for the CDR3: TGTGCCAGCTCGGACTTGAACACTGAAGCTTTCTTT.

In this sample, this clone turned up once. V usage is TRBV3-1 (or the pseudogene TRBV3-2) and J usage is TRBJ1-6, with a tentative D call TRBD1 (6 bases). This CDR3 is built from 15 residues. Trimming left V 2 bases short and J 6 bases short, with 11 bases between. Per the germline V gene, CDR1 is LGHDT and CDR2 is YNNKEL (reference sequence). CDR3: CASSQWGQTNSPLHF. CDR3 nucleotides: TGTGCCAGCAGCCAATGGGGGCAGACTAATTCACCCCTCCACTTT.

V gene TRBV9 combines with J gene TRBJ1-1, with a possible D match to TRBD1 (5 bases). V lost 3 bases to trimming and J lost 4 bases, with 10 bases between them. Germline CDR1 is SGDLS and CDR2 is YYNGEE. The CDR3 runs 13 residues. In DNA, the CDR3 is TGTGCCAGCAGCGAGTCAGGGTTCACTGAAGCTTTCTTT. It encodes CASSESGFTEAFF.

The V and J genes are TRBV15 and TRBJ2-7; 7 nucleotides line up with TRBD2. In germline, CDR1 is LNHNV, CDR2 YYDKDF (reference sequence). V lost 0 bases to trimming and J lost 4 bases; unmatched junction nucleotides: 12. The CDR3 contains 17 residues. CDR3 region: CATSRDLISRGGYEQYF. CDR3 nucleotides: TGTGCCACCAGCAGAGATCTTATAAGCCGCGGGGGATACGAGCAGTACTTC.

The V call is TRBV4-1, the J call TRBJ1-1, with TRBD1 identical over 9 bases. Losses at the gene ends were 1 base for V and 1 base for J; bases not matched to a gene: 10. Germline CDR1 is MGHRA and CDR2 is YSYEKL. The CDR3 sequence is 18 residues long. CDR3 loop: CASSQASVHRGQNTEAFF. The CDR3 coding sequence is TGCGCCAGCAGCCAAGCCAGTGTTCACAGGGGGCAGAACACTGAAGCTTTCTTT.

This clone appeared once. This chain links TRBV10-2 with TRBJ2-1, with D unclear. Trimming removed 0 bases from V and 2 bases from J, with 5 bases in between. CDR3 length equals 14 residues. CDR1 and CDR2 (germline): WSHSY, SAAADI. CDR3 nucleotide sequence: TGCGCCAGCAGTGAGTCGCTAGCCTACAATGAGCAGTTCTTC. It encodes CASSESLAYNEQFF.

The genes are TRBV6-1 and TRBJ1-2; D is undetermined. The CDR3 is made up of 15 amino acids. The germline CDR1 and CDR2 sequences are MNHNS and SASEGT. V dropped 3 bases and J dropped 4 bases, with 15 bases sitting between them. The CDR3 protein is CASSEFLRAGYGYTF. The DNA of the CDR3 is TGTGCCAGCAGTGAGTTTTTGAGGGCAGGCTATGGCTACACCTTC.

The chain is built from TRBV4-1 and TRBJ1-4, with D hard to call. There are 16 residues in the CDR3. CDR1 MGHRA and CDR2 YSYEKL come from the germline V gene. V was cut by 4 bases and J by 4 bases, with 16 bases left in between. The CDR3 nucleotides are TGCGCCAGCAGCCCGGTAGCCTTCTCCGTTAATGAAAAACTGTTTTTT. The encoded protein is CASSPVAFSVNEKLFF.

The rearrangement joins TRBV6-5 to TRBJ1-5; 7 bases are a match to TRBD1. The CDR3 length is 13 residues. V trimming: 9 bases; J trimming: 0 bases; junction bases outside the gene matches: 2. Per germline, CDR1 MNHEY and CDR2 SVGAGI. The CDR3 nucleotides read TGTGCCAGTGGGACAGATAGCAATCAGCCCCAGCATTTT. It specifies CASGTDSNQPQHF.

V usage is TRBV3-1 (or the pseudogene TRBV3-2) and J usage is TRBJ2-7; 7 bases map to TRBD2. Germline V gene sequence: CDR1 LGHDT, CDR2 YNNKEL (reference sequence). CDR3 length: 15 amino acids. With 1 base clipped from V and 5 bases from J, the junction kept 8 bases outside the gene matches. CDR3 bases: TGTGCCAGCAGCCAAGTGGGTGGGAGCGGGAACGAGCAGTACTTC. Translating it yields CASSQVGGSGNEQYF.

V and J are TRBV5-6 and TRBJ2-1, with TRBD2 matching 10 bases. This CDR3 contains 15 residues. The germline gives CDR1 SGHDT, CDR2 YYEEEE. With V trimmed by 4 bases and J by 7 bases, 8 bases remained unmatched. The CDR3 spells CASSLTSGIRNEQFF. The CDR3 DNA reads TGTGCCAGCAGCCTTACTAGCGGGATTCGGAATGAGCAGTTCTTC.

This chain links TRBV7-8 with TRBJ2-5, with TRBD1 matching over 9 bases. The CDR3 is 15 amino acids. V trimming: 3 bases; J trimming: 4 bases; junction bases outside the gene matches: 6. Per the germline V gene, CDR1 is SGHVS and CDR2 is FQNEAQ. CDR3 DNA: TGTGCCAGCAGCTTGGCAACAGGGGGCGCAGAGACCCAGTACTTC. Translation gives CASSLATGGAETQYF.

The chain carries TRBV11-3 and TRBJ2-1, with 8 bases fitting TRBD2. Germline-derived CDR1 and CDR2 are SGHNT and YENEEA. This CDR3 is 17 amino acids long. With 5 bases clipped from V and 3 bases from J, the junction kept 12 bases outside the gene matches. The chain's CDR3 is CASSQRSSGKYYNEQFF. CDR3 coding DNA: TGTGCCAGCAGCCAGAGAAGTAGCGGGAAATACTACAATGAGCAGTTCTTC. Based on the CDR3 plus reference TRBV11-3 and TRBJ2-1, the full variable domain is EAGVVQSPRYKIIEKKQPVAFWCNPISGHNTLYWYLQNLGQGPELLIRYENEEAVDDSQLPKDRFSAERLKGVDSTLKIQPAELGDSAVYLCASSQRSSGKYYNEQFFGPGTRLTVL.

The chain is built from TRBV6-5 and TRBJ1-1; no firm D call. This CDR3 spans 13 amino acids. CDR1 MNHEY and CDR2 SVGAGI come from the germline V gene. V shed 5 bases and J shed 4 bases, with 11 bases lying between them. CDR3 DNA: TGTGCCAGCAGTCCCTGGTCTACCACTGAAGCTTTCTTT. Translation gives CASSPWSTTEAFF.

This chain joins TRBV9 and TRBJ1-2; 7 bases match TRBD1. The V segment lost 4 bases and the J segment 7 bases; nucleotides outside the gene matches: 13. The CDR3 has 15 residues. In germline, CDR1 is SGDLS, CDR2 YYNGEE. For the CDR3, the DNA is TGTGCCAGCAGCTTAAGACAGGGAGAATGGAGTGGCTACACCTTC. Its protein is CASSLRQGEWSGYTF.

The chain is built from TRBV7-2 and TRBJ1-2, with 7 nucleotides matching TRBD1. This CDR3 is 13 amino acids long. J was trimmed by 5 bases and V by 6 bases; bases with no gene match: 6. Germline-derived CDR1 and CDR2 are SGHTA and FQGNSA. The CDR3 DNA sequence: TGTGCCAGCAGACCCACAGGGGATTATGGCTACACCTTC. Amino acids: CASRPTGDYGYTF.

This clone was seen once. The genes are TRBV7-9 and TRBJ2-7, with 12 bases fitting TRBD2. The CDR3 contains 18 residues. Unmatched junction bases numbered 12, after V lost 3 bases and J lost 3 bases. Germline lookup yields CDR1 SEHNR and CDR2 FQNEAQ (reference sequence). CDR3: CASSFGLAGSPINYEQYF. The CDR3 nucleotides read TGTGCCAGCAGCTTCGGACTAGCGGGATCGCCCATCAACTACGAGCAGTACTTC.

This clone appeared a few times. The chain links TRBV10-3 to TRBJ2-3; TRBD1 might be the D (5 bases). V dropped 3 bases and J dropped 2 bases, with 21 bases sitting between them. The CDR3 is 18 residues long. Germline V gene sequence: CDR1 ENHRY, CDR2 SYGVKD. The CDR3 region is CAISDWIVGPTSTDTQYF. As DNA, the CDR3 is TGTGCCATCAGTGATTGGATTGTGGGGCCGACCTCCACAGATACGCAGTATTTT.

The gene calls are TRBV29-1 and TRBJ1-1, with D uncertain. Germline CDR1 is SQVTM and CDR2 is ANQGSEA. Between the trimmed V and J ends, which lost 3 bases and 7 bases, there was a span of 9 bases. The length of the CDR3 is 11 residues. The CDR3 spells CSVDRGSEAFF. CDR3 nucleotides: TGCAGCGTTGATCGCGGCAGTGAAGCTTTCTTT.

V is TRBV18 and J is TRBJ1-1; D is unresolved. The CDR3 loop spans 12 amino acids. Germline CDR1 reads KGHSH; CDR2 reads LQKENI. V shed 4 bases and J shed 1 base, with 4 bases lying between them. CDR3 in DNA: TGTGCCAGCTCACTCTCGAACACTGAAGCTTTCTTT. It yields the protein CASSLSNTEAFF.

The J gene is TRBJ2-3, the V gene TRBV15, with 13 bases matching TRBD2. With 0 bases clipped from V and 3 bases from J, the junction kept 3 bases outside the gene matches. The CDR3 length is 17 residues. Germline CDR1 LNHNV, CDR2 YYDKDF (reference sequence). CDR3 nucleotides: TGTGCCACCAGCAGAGATCGGACTAGCGGGAGAACAGATACGCAGTATTTT. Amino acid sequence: CATSRDRTSGRTDTQYF.

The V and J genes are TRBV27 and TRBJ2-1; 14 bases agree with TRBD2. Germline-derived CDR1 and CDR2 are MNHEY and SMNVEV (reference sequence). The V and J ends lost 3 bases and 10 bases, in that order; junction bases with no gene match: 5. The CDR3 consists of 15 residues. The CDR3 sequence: CASSFRTSGRSEQFF. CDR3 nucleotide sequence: TGTGCCAGCAGTTTTAGGACTAGCGGGAGGTCCGAGCAGTTCTTC.